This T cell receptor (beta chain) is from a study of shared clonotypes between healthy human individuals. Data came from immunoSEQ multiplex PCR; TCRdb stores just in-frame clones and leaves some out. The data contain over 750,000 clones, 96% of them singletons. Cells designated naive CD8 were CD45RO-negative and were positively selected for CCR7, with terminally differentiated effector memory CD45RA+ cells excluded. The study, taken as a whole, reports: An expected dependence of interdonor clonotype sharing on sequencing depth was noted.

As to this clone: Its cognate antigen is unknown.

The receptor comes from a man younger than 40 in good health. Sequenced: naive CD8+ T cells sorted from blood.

CDR3 nucleotides: TGTGCCAGCAGCTTGTCAGGGGGGATCTATGGCTACACCTTC. Protein product: CASSLSGGIYGYTF. The chain recombines TRBV5-5 with TRBJ1-2; TRBD1 aligns across 7 bases. Germline V CDR1 and CDR2: SGHKS, YYEKEE (reference sequence). With V trimmed by 1 base and J by 4 bases, 4 bases remained unmatched. The CDR3 is 14 residues long.